Listed below are T cell receptor beta chains from one sample, sequenced in a study of a mutant IDH1 vaccine in newly diagnosed glioma. No antigen has been identified for these receptors. The assay was immunoSEQ multiplex PCR, and TCRdb's table has in-frame clones only and misses some. The top ten clones hold approximately 2% of a sample with about 86,000 clones, 75% to 85% of them seen once. This sample comprised PBMCs, obtained from a glioma patient whose treatment included an IDH1 peptide vaccine. The receptors come from a man aged 25-40 years with glioma. Some clones in this sample may be carry-over from other donors' samples. CDR3s include the opening cysteine and the closing phenylalanine or tryptophan. Fields, in order: clone size, J gene, D gene, V gene, CDR3 DNA, CDR3 protein. D genes are given only for firm matches. For some rows the clone size is stated as once, few or many, or as a class when expanded; others skip it.

abundance: -; j_gene: TRBJ2-2; d_gene: TRBD2; v_gene: TRBV5-1; CDR3nt: TGCGCCAGCAGCTTAAGGTCGGGGACTAGTGGGTCCGGGGAGCTGTTTTTT; CDR3aa: CASSLRSGTSGSGELFF
abundance: -; j_gene: TRBJ1-6; d_gene: -; v_gene: TRBV6-5; CDR3nt: TGTGCCAGCAGTTACGGGGCCGGGCAGGGTTCACCCCTCCACTTT; CDR3aa: CASSYGAGQGSPLHF
abundance: once; j_gene: TRBJ1-1; d_gene: -; v_gene: TRBV18; CDR3nt: TGTGCCAGCTCACCGGAGGGAATGGCGCCTGAAGCTTTCTTT; CDR3aa: CASSPEGMAPEAFF
abundance: few; j_gene: TRBJ1-5; d_gene: -; v_gene: TRBV7-9; CDR3nt: TGTGCCAGCAGCTTCGATGGTCAGCCCCAGCATTTT; CDR3aa: CASSFDGQPQHF
abundance: -; j_gene: TRBJ2-1; d_gene: TRBD1; v_gene: TRBV5-1; CDR3nt: TGCGCCAGCAGCTCACACAGTAAGGGGGCAGATGAGCAGTTCTTC; CDR3aa: CASSSHSKGADEQFF
abundance: -; j_gene: TRBJ1-3; d_gene: -; v_gene: TRBV9; CDR3nt: TGTGCCAGCAGCACTCAGGGCTCTGGAAACACCATATATTTT; CDR3aa: CASSTQGSGNTIYF
abundance: -; j_gene: TRBJ1-4; d_gene: -; v_gene: TRBV28; CDR3nt: TGTGCCAGCGGGTCCGGGCCGGTCTATGAAAAACTGTTTTTT; CDR3aa: CASGSGPVYEKLFF
abundance: -; j_gene: TRBJ1-2; d_gene: -; v_gene: TRBV6-1; CDR3nt: TGTGCCAGCAGTCGGACAGCAGACTATGGCTACACCTTC; CDR3aa: CASSRTADYGYTF
abundance: -; j_gene: TRBJ2-3; d_gene: -; v_gene: TRBV6-6; CDR3nt: TGTGCCAGCACCGCGAGACCGGGACTGTCAGATACGCAGTATTTT; CDR3aa: CASTARPGLSDTQYF
abundance: -; j_gene: TRBJ1-6; d_gene: -; v_gene: TRBV19; CDR3nt: TGTGCCAGTAGTCCGGCCCAGGGTGTCCGGCCACCCCTCCACTTT; CDR3aa: CASSPAQGVRPPLHF
abundance: once; j_gene: TRBJ1-3; d_gene: -; v_gene: TRBV10-3; CDR3nt: TGTGCCATCAGTGAGCTACGGGGGGAGGGAAACACCATATATTTT; CDR3aa: CAISELRGEGNTIYF
abundance: few; j_gene: TRBJ2-2; d_gene: TRBD1; v_gene: TRBV28; CDR3nt: TGTGCCAGCAGTTCCAGGGGGCGCAACGGGGAGCTGTTTTTT; CDR3aa: CASSSRGRNGELFF
abundance: -; j_gene: TRBJ1-1; d_gene: -; v_gene: TRBV9; CDR3nt: TGTGCCAGCAGCGAGGGACTGACTGAAGCCACTGAAGCTTTCTTT; CDR3aa: CASSEGLTEATEAFF
abundance: -; j_gene: TRBJ2-7; d_gene: TRBD1; v_gene: TRBV4-3; CDR3nt: TGCGCCAGCAGCCATGGGACAGGGAACGAGCAGTACTTC; CDR3aa: CASSHGTGNEQYF
abundance: -; j_gene: TRBJ2-1; d_gene: -; v_gene: TRBV1; CDR3nt: TGCACCAGCAGCCATTTCTCAGGGTGGAGGAATGAGCAGTTCTTC; CDR3aa: CTSSHFSGWRNEQFF
abundance: -; j_gene: TRBJ2-4; d_gene: TRBD1; v_gene: TRBV15; CDR3nt: TGTGCCACCAGCCAGGGGACAGCACTGGACATTCAGTACTTC; CDR3aa: CATSQGTALDIQYF
abundance: -; j_gene: TRBJ2-2; d_gene: -; v_gene: TRBV6-5; CDR3nt: TGTGCCAGCAGTTACAGGCAGGGAGACACCGGGGAGCTGTTTTTT; CDR3aa: CASSYRQGDTGELFF
abundance: -; j_gene: TRBJ1-1; d_gene: -; v_gene: TRBV27; CDR3nt: TGTGCCAGCAGTCCCCAACCAGCCATTGAAGCTTTCTTT; CDR3aa: CASSPQPAIEAFF
abundance: -; j_gene: TRBJ2-5; d_gene: TRBD2; v_gene: TRBV5-1; CDR3nt: TGCGCCAGCAGCTTTAGCGGGGGGGGCGAGACCCAGTACTTC; CDR3aa: CASSFSGGGETQYF
abundance: -; j_gene: TRBJ2-5; d_gene: -; v_gene: TRBV5-1; CDR3nt: TGCGCCAGCAGCTTGGGCCGGGAGAAGGAGACCCAGTACTTC; CDR3aa: CASSLGREKETQYF
abundance: -; j_gene: TRBJ1-5; d_gene: TRBD1; v_gene: TRBV15; CDR3nt: TGTGCCACCAGCAGAGTTCCAGGGGGGCACCAGCCCCAGCATTTT; CDR3aa: CATSRVPGGHQPQHF
abundance: -; j_gene: TRBJ1-1; d_gene: -; v_gene: TRBV5-4; CDR3nt: TGTGCCAGCAGCCAGGGCTTCGGAAACGCTGAAGCTTTCTTT; CDR3aa: CASSQGFGNAEAFF
abundance: -; j_gene: TRBJ2-3; d_gene: -; v_gene: TRBV27; CDR3nt: TGTGCCAGCAGTTTATCGTCGCTAGCGTGGGGCACAGATACGCAGTATTTT; CDR3aa: CASSLSSLAWGTDTQYF
abundance: once; j_gene: TRBJ1-1; d_gene: -; v_gene: TRBV28; CDR3nt: TGTGCCAGCAGCCCCCGCCAGGGACCTGGGGCTGAAGCTTTCTTT; CDR3aa: CASSPRQGPGAEAFF
abundance: few; j_gene: TRBJ1-1; d_gene: -; v_gene: TRBV10-3; CDR3nt: TGTGCCATCAGTGAGCCGACAGTGAACACTGAAGCTTTCTTT; CDR3aa: CAISEPTVNTEAFF